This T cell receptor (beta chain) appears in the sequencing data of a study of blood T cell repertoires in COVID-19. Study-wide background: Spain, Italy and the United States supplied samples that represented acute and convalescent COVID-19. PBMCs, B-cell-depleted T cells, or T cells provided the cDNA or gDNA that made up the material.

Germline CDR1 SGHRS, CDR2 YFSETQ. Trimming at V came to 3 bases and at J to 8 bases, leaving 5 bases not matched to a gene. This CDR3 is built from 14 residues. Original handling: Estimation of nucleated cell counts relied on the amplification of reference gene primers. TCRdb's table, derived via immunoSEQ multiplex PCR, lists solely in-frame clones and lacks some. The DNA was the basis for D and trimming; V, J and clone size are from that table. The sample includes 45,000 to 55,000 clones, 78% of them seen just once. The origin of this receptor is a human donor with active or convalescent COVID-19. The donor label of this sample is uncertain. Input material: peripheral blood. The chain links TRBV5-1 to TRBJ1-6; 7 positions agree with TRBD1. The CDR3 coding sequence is TGCGCCAGCAGCTCCGACAGGGAACATTCACCCCTCCACTTT. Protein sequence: CASSSDREHSPLHF.